The 20 T cell receptor beta chains listed next were all sequenced from one sample in a study of beta chain features in type 1 diabetes. Study-level results: Moderate but significant shortening of TCRB CDR3s was recorded in all four CD4+ subsets from Type 1 diabetes patients.

Antigens of these TCRs are unknown. Expressed TCRB transcripts were sequenced because the entire RNA isolate underwent reverse transcription. The repertoire was sequenced with immunoSEQ multiplex PCR; TCRdb's copy has only in-frame clones and lacks some. The sample includes a few hundred thousand clones, over 11% of them seen just once. The material sequenced was naive CD4+ T cells from blood. All receptors derive from a man aged 25 to 45 with type 1 diabetes.

The gene calls are TRBV2 and TRBJ1-3; the match to TRBD1 covers 9 bases. CDR1 is SNHLY and CDR2 is FYNNEI in the germline V gene. This CDR3 is built from 16 residues. With V trimmed by 6 bases and J by 0 bases, 6 bases remained unmatched. Here the CDR3 DNA reads TGTGCCAGCAGGCTCACAGGGGGCAACTCTGGAAACACCATATATTTT. This codes for CASRLTGGNSGNTIYF.

This clone was seen more than once but under ten times. CDR3 DNA sequence: TGTGCCAGCAGTGGAAGGGATAACAGGCGACCGGAGACCCAGTACTTC. Protein product: CASSGRDNRRPETQYF. This rearrangement joins TRBV27 to TRBJ2-5, with D possibly TRBD1 on 5 matching bases. The CDR3 loop spans 16 amino acids. The V gene lost 5 bases and the J gene lost 5 bases, with 21 bases spanning the gap. Germline CDR1 reads MNHEY; CDR2 reads SMNVEV (reference sequence).

Only a few counts were recorded for this clone. V and J are TRBV19 and TRBJ2-7, with 8 nucleotides matching TRBD1. V gave up 4 bases and J gave up 2 bases; unmatched junction bases: 4. CDR3 size: 14 residues. CDR1 LNHDA and CDR2 SQIVND come from the germline V gene (reference sequence). The CDR3 nucleotides are TGTGCCAGTAGTACCGGGACAGGAGCCTACGAGCAGTACTTC. This codes for CASSTGTGAYEQYF.

A few counts support this clone. The chain couples TRBV10-3 to TRBJ2-7; D uncertain. V lost 6 bases, J lost 4 bases, and 10 bases lay in between. CDR3 length: 12 amino acids. CDR1 is ENHRY and CDR2 is SYGVKD in the germline V gene. The CDR3 loop reads CAISATDYEQYF. The CDR3 DNA sequence: TGTGCCATCAGCGCTACAGATTACGAGCAGTACTTC.

The chain recombines TRBV6-6 with TRBJ2-7; no firm D call. Germline loops: CDR1 MNHNY, CDR2 SVGAGI (reference sequence). The CDR3 extends over 14 amino acids. The V end was cut by 2 bases, the J end by 0 bases, with 8 bases between. The CDR3 DNA follows: TGTGCCAGCAGTTACCAGCGCAGCTCCTACGAGCAGTACTTC. Residues: CASSYQRSSYEQYF.

This clone was detected only a few times. V and J are TRBV7-2 and TRBJ2-7, with 10 bases lining up with TRBD2. Germline loops: CDR1 SGHTA, CDR2 FQGNSA. V dropped 5 bases and J dropped 4; count of bases not matched to a gene: 8. The CDR3 spans 15 residues. CDR3 bases: TGTGCCAGCAGCCAAGGACTAGCGGAAGGGTACGAGCAGTACTTC. Encoded protein: CASSQGLAEGYEQYF.

In this sample, this clone turned up a few times. V gene TRBV7-3 combines with J gene TRBJ2-2, with D unresolved. V lost 5 bases, J lost 3 bases, and 4 bases lay in between. Germline V gene data show CDR1 as SGHTA and CDR2 as FQGTGA. CDR3 length equals 12 residues. The CDR3 DNA follows: TGTGCCAGCAGCGCGTACACCGGGGAGCTGTTTTTT. This translates into CASSAYTGELFF.

V is TRBV2 and J is TRBJ1-5, with 9 bases identical to TRBD1. Germline-derived CDR1 and CDR2 are SNHLY and FYNNEI. J lost 7 bases, V lost 8 bases, and 12 bases had no gene match. The length of the CDR3 is 15 residues. The CDR3 loop reads CASALGQGLGQPQHF. In DNA, the CDR3 is TGTGCCAGCGCCCTGGGACAGGGCTTGGGGCAGCCCCAGCATTTT. The full variable domain, rest sourced from reference TRBV2 and TRBJ1-5, is EPEVTQTPSHQVTQMGQEVILRCVPISNHLYFYWYRQILGQKVEFLVSFYNNEISEKSEIFDDQFSVERPDGSNFTLKIRSTKLEDSAMYFCASALGQGLGQPQHFGDGTRLSIL.

DNA of the CDR3: TGCGCCAGCAGTCAAGGAGCGGGAGGGCCTAGGGAGCAGTTCTTC. Its translation: CASSQGAGGPREQFF. V is TRBV23-1 and J is TRBJ2-1; 10 positions agree with TRBD2. TRBV23-1 is flagged as an ORF with uncertain function. The CDR3 is made up of 15 amino acids. The trim removed 2 bases at V and 10 bases at J, leaving 8 bases unmatched.

This clone occurred a few times. The rearrangement uses TRBV27 and TRBJ2-5; TRBD2 agrees at 7 bases. The CDR3 runs 14 residues. The germline V gene encodes CDR1 MNHEY and CDR2 SMNVEV (reference sequence). Trimming cost V 2 bases and J 5 bases; bases outside gene matches: 5. CDR3 loop: CASSLAGALETQYF. The CDR3 coding sequence is TGTGCCAGCAGTTTAGCGGGAGCTCTGGAGACCCAGTACTTC.

Points on this clone: This sample includes further DNA sequences coding for the same CDR3. The chain has TRBV9 and TRBJ2-1; D call uncertain. The CDR3 runs 14 residues. Germline loops: CDR1 SGDLS, CDR2 YYNGEE. V shed 0 bases and J shed 1 base, with 5 bases lying between them. The chain's CDR3 is CASSVDSSYNEQFF. In DNA form, the CDR3 reads TGTGCCAGCAGCGTAGACAGTTCCTACAATGAGCAGTTCTTC.

The V call is TRBV11-2, the J call TRBJ1-4; perhaps TRBD1 as D (5 bases). CDR3 length: 12 residues. Per germline, CDR1 SGHAT and CDR2 FQNNGV. V was clipped by 3 bases and J by 11 bases, with 10 bases between them. For the CDR3, the DNA is TGTGCCAGCAGCTTGGAGTCAGGGAAACTGTTTTTT. Protein sequence: CASSLESGKLFF. The full variable domain, completed using reference TRBV11-2 and TRBJ1-4, is EAGVAQSPRYKIIEKRQSVAFWCNPISGHATLYWYQQILGQGPKLLIQFQNNGVVDDSQLPKDRFSAERLKGVDSTLKIQPAKLEDSAVYLCASSLESGKLFFGSGTQLSVL.

This clone was recorded a few times. The chain couples TRBV7-6 to TRBJ2-3, with TRBD1 matching 9 bases. This CDR3 is 15 amino acids long. Germline trimming cut 5 bases from V and 0 bases from J; bases unmatched to any gene: 3. Germline lookup yields CDR1 SGHVS and CDR2 FNYEAQ. CDR3 in amino acids: CASSRTGASTDTQYF. The CDR3 DNA sequence: TGTGCCAGCAGCCGGACAGGGGCTAGCACAGATACGCAGTATTTT.

This clone was counted a few times. This chain links TRBV5-1 with TRBJ2-4, with TRBD2 as a possible D gene (5 bases). This CDR3 contains 15 residues. The V end lost 0 bases, the J end lost 8 bases, and 15 bases lay between the germline ends. Germline CDR1 is SGHRS and CDR2 is YFSETQ. CDR3 region: CASSLAPFEADIQYF. CDR3 DNA sequence: TGCGCCAGCAGCTTGGCCCCCTTCGAAGCGGACATTCAGTACTTC.

This clone has more than one count but fewer than ten. The genes are TRBV28 and TRBJ2-1; 11 bases match TRBD2. Germline V gene data show CDR1 as MDHEN and CDR2 as SYDVKM. The CDR3 covers 16 residues. Trimming took 6 bases from V and 3 from J; bases not matched to a gene: 7. In nucleotides, the CDR3 is TGTGCCAGCAGCCGGAGACTAGCGGGACTCTACAATGAGCAGTTCTTC. It encodes CASSRRLAGLYNEQFF.

This chain joins TRBV18 and TRBJ1-1; no clear D. Trimming pared 3 bases from V and 0 bases from J, leaving 11 bases between. The V gene's germline CDR1 is KGHSH and CDR2 LQKENI. The CDR3 consists of 15 residues. The CDR3 sequence is CASSPPGSMNTEAFF. CDR3 DNA: TGTGCCAGCTCACCTCCTGGCTCAATGAACACTGAAGCTTTCTTT.

This clone was detected a few times. The chain is built from TRBV7-3 and TRBJ2-3, with D perhaps matching TRBD2 (5 bases). V lost 6 bases and J 2 bases, leaving 12 bases between the germline ends. Germline CDR1 and CDR2: SGHTA and FQGTGA. This CDR3 contains 14 residues. CDR3 sequence: CASRSGLSTDTQYF. Written as DNA, the CDR3 is TGTGCCAGCAGGTCGGGGTTGTCCACAGATACGCAGTATTTT. The whole variable domain, remainder taken from reference TRBV7-3 and TRBJ2-3, is GAGVSQTPSNKVTEKGKYVELRCDPISGHTALYWYRQSLGQGPEFLIYFQGTGAADDSGLPNDRFFAVRPEGSVSTLKIQRTERGDSAVYLCASRSGLSTDTQYFGPGTRLTVL.

The chain couples TRBV28 to TRBJ2-4, with 7 bases that match TRBD1. The CDR3 spans 14 residues. Germline CDR1 reads MDHEN; CDR2 reads SYDVKM. V gave up 4 bases and J gave up 7 bases; unmatched junction bases: 7. CDR3 loop: CASSSGQLVNIQYF. For the CDR3, the DNA is TGTGCCAGCAGTTCGGGACAGCTAGTTAACATTCAGTACTTC.

The chain recombines TRBV19 with TRBJ1-2, with D uncertain. Germline loops: CDR1 LNHDA, CDR2 SQIVND (reference sequence). V was pared by 5 bases and J by 8 bases, with 18 bases between. The CDR3 runs to 14 residues. CDR3 coding DNA: TGTGCCAGTAGTCCTAGCCGAAGGGCTGGGGGCTACACCTTC. Its translation is CASSPSRRAGGYTF.

This clone was detected many times. CDR3 in DNA: TGCGCCAGCAGCCAACAGGCTGACAGCAATCAGCCCCAGCATTTT. As protein: CASSQQADSNQPQHF. The rearrangement links TRBV4-3 to TRBJ1-5; D not resolved. The CDR3 totals 15 residues. V lost 2 bases to trimming and J lost 1 base, with 9 bases between them. In germline, CDR1 is LGHNA, CDR2 YSLEER.